This T cell receptor beta chain was obtained from a study of beta chain features in type 1 diabetes. CDR1 and CDR2 (germline): MGHDK, SYGVNS. Deletions cut 5 bases from V and 8 bases from J, with 13 bases between. This CDR3 is 13 amino acids long. This clone was seen a handful of times. All of the isolated RNA was reverse transcribed, so expressed TCRB transcripts were sequenced. Some clones are missing from TCRdb's copy, which holds only in-frame ones; the method was immunoSEQ multiplex PCR. This repertoire shows around 180,000 clones, about 13% found once; its top ten account for roughly 0.56%. Researchers reported sorting CD4+ naive, central memory, regulatory and stem cell-like memory cells via CD45RO/CCR7/CD25/CD127/CD95/CD27.

The rearrangement links TRBV25-1 to TRBJ2-1; D is possibly TRBD2 (5 bases). This clonotype was obtained from a woman aged 18-35 years in good health. Material for sequencing was central memory CD4+ T cells from blood. CDR3 loop: CASSPLGRDEQFF. CDR3 coding DNA: TGTGCCAGCAGTCCACTAGGCCGGGATGAGCAGTTCTTC.